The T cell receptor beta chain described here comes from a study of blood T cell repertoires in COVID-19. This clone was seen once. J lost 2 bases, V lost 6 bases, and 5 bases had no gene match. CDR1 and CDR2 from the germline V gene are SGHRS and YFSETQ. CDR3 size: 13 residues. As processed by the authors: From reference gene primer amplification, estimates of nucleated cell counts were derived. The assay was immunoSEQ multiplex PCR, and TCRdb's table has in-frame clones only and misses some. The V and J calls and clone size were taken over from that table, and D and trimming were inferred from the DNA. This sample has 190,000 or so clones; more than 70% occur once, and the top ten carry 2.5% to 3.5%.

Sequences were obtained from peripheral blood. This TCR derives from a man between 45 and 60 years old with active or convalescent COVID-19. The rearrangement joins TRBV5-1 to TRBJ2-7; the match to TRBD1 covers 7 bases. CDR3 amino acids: CASTQGQPYEQYF. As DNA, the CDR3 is TGCGCCAGCACCCAGGGACAGCCCTACGAGCAGTACTTC.